This T cell receptor beta chain was observed in a study of PD-1 blockade in classical Hodgkin lymphoma (dated by TCRdb to the early 2020s). Notes on the research overall: Nivolumab dosing was 3 mg/kg intravenously every 2 weeks, continuing until either disease progression or unacceptable toxicity. To define a peripheral blood immune signature of response to PD-1 blockade in classical Hodgkin lymphoma, the study combined TCR beta sequencing with CyTOF.

Genomic DNA was extracted with the Qiagen DNeasy kit from unsorted PBMCs and from negatively selected CD4+ and CD8+ fractions. Using primers that anneal to V and J segments, immunoSEQ multiplex PCR amplified the TCR beta CDR3 regions. Amplification bias was minimized using a synthetic immune receptor repertoire, and residual bias was removed computationally after sequencing. Turning to the authors' computational methods: Custom Python scripts were used to quantify repertoire diversity as the Shannon entropy index. Unsorted, CD4+ and CD8+ repertoires were analyzed separately, except for combined analyses in which CD4+ and CD8+ sequences were merged in silico. Clonal expansion was defined as at least a 2-fold frequency increase after treatment relative to C1D1, with a pseudocount of 0.5 for undetected baseline clones. Clones with 0 or 1 copy at C1D1 were classified as singleton clones, and clones with 2 or more copies were classified as non-singleton clones. By matching protein sequences in sorted samples from the same patient, clones expanded in unsorted samples were annotated as CD4+, CD8+ or unknown. Wilcoxon tests on paired samples were used to test changes in diversity from C1D1 to C4D1. As stored in TCRdb, this immuneACCESS dataset retains in-frame rearrangements with V and J assigned. A fraction of the clones does not appear; measured against another copy, unresolved V genes explain less than half of the discrepancy, and the remainder lacks a known reason. The V and J calls and clone size are taken from that table; D and trimming were inferred from the DNA. For this sample the table gives 30,000 to 35,000 clones, of which approximately 90% were detected only once. Jointly, the top ten make up around 0.21% of the sample.

What the research found in general, with its limitations: Baseline TCR diversity was reported to be lower in newly diagnosed patients than in healthy donors and to be lower still in relapsed/refractory patients. Trial patients achieving complete response had baseline diversity similar to newly diagnosed patients, whereas partial responders and progressors had significantly lower diversity. By C4D1, a significant rise was seen in CD4+ TCR diversity but not in CD8+ TCR diversity (p=0.0027 vs p=0.16), and the rise was most apparent among complete responders (p=0.02). Patients starting nivolumab less than 1 year after ASCT had lower diversity and were excluded from later analyses to avoid confounding by immune reconstitution. Only a single clinical trial cohort was studied, and what caused the repertoire differences, possibly disease activity or prior therapy, remained undefined.

Cut back by 6 bases and 7 bases, the V and J ends lie 6 bases apart. Via the germline V gene, CDR1 is SNHLY and CDR2 FYNNEI. The CDR3, cysteine through phenylalanine, is 11 amino acids long. Only the CDR3 part of the read is kept: 33 bases, read in frame from the first base. The sample's time point label, decoded: cycle 1 day 1 (C1D1), immediately before nivolumab initiation. Every trial patient had relapsed after autologous stem cell transplantation, and cohorts A, B and C differed in prior brentuximab vedotin exposure. Using a Miltenyi CD4+ T cell isolation kit, CD4+ T cells were purified from thawed PBMCs through magnetic negative selection. The trial cohort was composed of approximately 60 patients with relapsed/refractory classical Hodgkin lymphoma, for whom complete response, partial response or progressive disease was recorded as best overall response. Trial patients were treated with single-agent nivolumab in the multi-cohort phase II CheckMate 205 trial. An independent review committee assessed best overall response using the 2007 International Working Group response criteria. PBMCs from the trial were collected at three points: immediately before nivolumab initiation (C1D1), and during therapy at cycle 2 day 1 and cycle 4 day 1. Peripheral blood was collected in 8 mL Vacutainer Cell Preparation Tubes, from which PBMCs were isolated by centrifugation and then cryopreserved. Purified CD4+ and CD8+ fractions were prepared only for cases with an additional available PBMC sample. Magnetically labelled cells were removed on LS columns in a quadroMACS separator, and the flow-through was retained as the purified fraction.

Turning to this clone: The antigen it recognizes is unknown. Base qualities are not recorded, but no much larger clone differs from it by a single base.

Recombination joined TRBV2 with TRBJ1-4; no D gene call is confident. The sample was CD4+ T cells from blood, taken at baseline. This receptor was identified in a human donor with classical Hodgkin lymphoma. The CDR3 sequence is CASRIIEKLFF. The DNA reads TGTGCCAGCAGGATCATTGAAAAACTGTTTTTT.